Shown below are 15 T cell receptor beta chains from a single sample sequenced in a study of T cells in Graves' hyperthyroidism and ophthalmopathy. RNA transcripts gave rise to amplified TCR beta CDR3 regions. The HTBI set primed first-round TCR CDR3 RT-PCR. TCRdb itself ran the multiplex PCR reads through MiXCR, one entry per CDR3 protein. The top ten hold 25% to 30% of the sample, which has 490,000 or so distinct CDR3 sequences, about 16% seen once. The sequencing input was blood. These receptors were obtained from a woman aged 30 to 39 with Graves' ophthalmopathy.

This clonotype was picked up many times. The chain recombines TRBV5-1 with TRBJ1-1, with 9 bases that match TRBD1. Germline CDR1 is SGHRS and CDR2 is YFSETQ. Trimming at V came to 4 bases and at J to 10 bases, leaving 8 bases not matched to a gene. The CDR3 loop spans 13 amino acids. CDR3 sequence: CASSPNRGLGAFF. The DNA of the CDR3 is TGCGCCAGCAGCCCGAACAGGGGGCTCGGAGCTTTCTTT.

This clonotype was recorded at least ten times. This rearrangement joins TRBV2 to TRBJ1-5, with 7 nucleotides matching TRBD1. The V gene's germline CDR1 is SNHLY and CDR2 FYNNEI. The J segment lost 7 bases and the V segment lost 9 bases, leaving 6 bases of the junction unmatched. The length of the CDR3 is 12 residues. CDR3 sequence reads: CASTEGAQPQHF. CDR3 DNA: TGTGCCAGTACGGAGGGGGCCCAGCCCCAGCATTTT.

The chain recombines TRBV19 with TRBJ2-7; D uncertain. This CDR3 spans 19 amino acids. Germline V gene lookup returns CDR1 LNHDA and CDR2 SQIVND (reference sequence). V shed 3 bases and J shed 3 bases, with 27 bases lying between them. The CDR3 nucleotides are TGTGCCAGTAGTATTTCCGGACGGACCCGTAGATTAACCTTCTACGAGCAGTACTTC. Translation gives CASSISGRTRRLTFYEQYF. The variable domain in full, with the rest retrieved from reference TRBV19 and TRBJ2-7, is DGGITQSPKYLFRKEGQNVTLSCEQNLNHDAMYWYRQDPGQGLRLIYYSQIVNDFQKGDIAEGYSVSREKKESFPLTVTSAQKNPTAFYLCASSISGRTRRLTFYEQYFGPGTRLTVT.

The V call is TRBV20-1, the J call TRBJ1-6; the D gene is possibly TRBD1 (5 bases). Germline-derived CDR1 and CDR2 are DFQATT and SNEGSKA (reference sequence). This CDR3 spans 17 amino acids. Trimming took 6 bases from V and 6 from J, leaving 24 bases between them. The CDR3: CSATDNRLARGNSPLHF. The CDR3, as DNA: TGCAGTGCGACGGACAACCGATTAGCCCGGGGTAATTCACCCCTCCACTTT.

This clonotype was observed at least ten times. The chain carries TRBV28 and TRBJ1-5; 7 nucleotides match TRBD1. Germline lookup yields CDR1 MDHEN and CDR2 SYDVKM. This CDR3 comprises 14 residues. Trimming at V came to 3 bases and at J to 7 bases, leaving 6 bases not matched to a gene. The CDR3 DNA reads as TGTGCCAGCAGTTTCACCGGGACAGCGCAGCCCCAGCATTTT. It is translated as CASSFTGTAQPQHF.

There are many counts of this clonotype. This chain links TRBV28 with TRBJ2-3, with 7 nucleotides matching TRBD1. CDR1 is MDHEN, CDR2 SYDVKM, per germline. The junction had 12 bases not matched to a gene; V was cut back by 10 bases and J by 2 bases. The CDR3 is 15 residues long. CDR3 DNA: TGTGCCATCCGTTCCACGGGACAGCCCACAGATACGCAGTATTTT. Encoded protein: CAIRSTGQPTDTQYF. The full variable domain, with the rest looked up from reference TRBV28 and TRBJ2-3, is DVKVTQSSRYLVKRTGEKVFLECVQDMDHENMFWYRQDPGLGLRLIYFSYDVKMKEKGDIPEGYSVSREKKERFSLILESASTNQTSMYLCAIRSTGQPTDTQYFGPGTRLTVL.

The chain joins TRBV5-6 to TRBJ1-5; a weak D match, TRBD1 (6 bases). Deletions cut 3 bases from V and 7 bases from J, with 17 bases between. CDR1 SGHDT and CDR2 YYEEEE come from the germline V gene. The CDR3 consists of 15 residues. In DNA form, the CDR3 reads TGTGCCAGCAGCTCACTAGGGGAGGGGGAGCAGCCCCAGCATTTT. This translates into CASSSLGEGEQPQHF. Full variable domain (outside the CDR3, taken from reference TRBV5-6 and TRBJ1-5): DAGVTQSPTHLIKTRGQQVTLRCSPKSGHDTVSWYQQALGQGPQFIFQYYEEEERQRGNFPDRFSGHQFPNYSSELNVNALLLGDSALYLCASSSLGEGEQPQHFGDGTRLSIL.

This clonotype has at least ten counts. The chain joins TRBV20-1 to TRBJ2-5; D remains unclear. Germline V gene lookup returns CDR1 DFQATT and CDR2 SNEGSKA (reference sequence). The CDR3 extends over 11 amino acids. V was pared by 4 bases and J by 0 bases, with 3 bases between. CDR3 nucleotides: TGCAGTGCTATTAACCAAGAGACCCAGTACTTC. Amino acids: CSAINQETQYF.

This clonotype was observed a few times. The chain employs TRBV4-2 and TRBJ2-5, with no clear D. Trimming left V 0 bases short and J 5 bases short, with 10 bases between. Germline CDR1 reads LGHNA; CDR2 reads YNFKEQ. This CDR3 region has 14 residues. CDR3 DNA sequence: TGTGCCAGCAGCCAAGAGAGAACCGTGGAGACCCAGTACTTC. Translation gives CASSQERTVETQYF.

This clonotype showed up many times. This chain joins TRBV27 and TRBJ2-3; TRBD2 matches at 9 bases. The V gene's germline CDR1 is MNHEY and CDR2 SMNVEV (reference sequence). Losses at the gene ends were 5 bases for V and 0 bases for J; bases not matched to a gene: 12. The CDR3 sequence is 18 residues long. CDR3 amino acids: CASSPGPGLAESTDTQYF. Written as DNA, the CDR3 is TGTGCCAGCAGTCCGGGCCCGGGACTAGCAGAGAGCACAGATACGCAGTATTTT.

The table lists this clonotype with a few counts. V is TRBV4-3 and J is TRBJ2-1, with D maybe TRBD2 (6 bases). The CDR3 runs to 17 residues. The germline CDR1 and CDR2 sequences are LGHNA and YSLEER. Trimming removed 0 bases at V and 2 bases at J, with 14 bases between. The CDR3 coding sequence is TGCGCCAGCAGCCAAGATTTTACTGAGCGGGCCTACAATGAGCAGTTCTTC. Translation gives CASSQDFTERAYNEQFF.

This clonotype was picked up a small number of times. CDR3 bases: TGTGCCACCGTAACTAGCGGGGATTACAATGAGCAGTTCTTC. Protein: CATVTSGDYNEQFF. The rearrangement joins TRBV19 to TRBJ2-1, with TRBD2 identical over 10 bases. Germline trimming cut 10 bases from V and 4 bases from J; bases unmatched to any gene: 7. Germline CDR1 LNHDA, CDR2 SQIVND (reference sequence). The CDR3 is 14 amino acids.

The sample holds many counts of this clonotype. The V and J genes are TRBV28 and TRBJ1-2; 9 bases match TRBD1. The CDR3 has 15 residues. CDR1 and CDR2 (germline): MDHEN, SYDVKM. The junction had 6 bases not matched to a gene; V was cut back by 3 bases and J by 4 bases. The CDR3 is CASSFPGQGIYGYTF. CDR3 sequence (DNA): TGTGCCAGCAGTTTTCCGGGACAGGGAATCTATGGCTACACCTTC.

This clonotype was counted at least ten times. V is TRBV28 and J is TRBJ1-1, with D possibly matching TRBD1 (5 bases). The CDR3 has 13 residues. The germline gives CDR1 MDHEN, CDR2 SYDVKM. The V gene lost 6 bases and the J gene lost 10 bases, with 18 bases spanning the gap. The CDR3 protein is CASRRQLPPVAFF. The CDR3 region has the DNA TGTGCCAGCAGAAGACAGCTCCCGCCCGTAGCTTTCTTT.

This clonotype was found a few times. V gene TRBV9 combines with J gene TRBJ2-1; TRBD1 is a possible D gene (5 bases). Germline values: CDR1 SGDLS, CDR2 YYNGEE. V was cut by 0 bases and J by 8 bases, with 9 bases left in between. The CDR3 loop spans 13 amino acids. The CDR3 spells CASSVGGSDEQFF. The DNA for the CDR3 is TGTGCCAGCAGCGTAGGGGGCAGCGATGAGCAGTTCTTC.